The 3 T cell receptor beta chains given below trace back to one sample, sequenced in a study of T cell responses to AZD1222 COVID-19 vaccine. Using immunoSEQ multiplex PCR, the repertoire was profiled, and TCRdb retains in-frame clones only, with some absent. The sample includes 100,000 to 150,000 clones, around 84% seen only once; the top ten take 9.5% to 15%. The material was peripheral blood, obtained on day 0 of AZD1222 vaccination. The source is an adult in good health.

The chain uses TRBV10-3 and TRBJ2-7; 8 bases are a match to TRBD1. The CDR3 is 14 residues long. J lost 1 base, V lost 6 bases, and 5 bases had no gene match. Germline loops: CDR1 ENHRY, CDR2 SYGVKD. CDR3 bases: TGTGCCATCAGACAGGGGGAACCTTCCTACGAGCAGTACTTC. Amino acid sequence: CAIRQGEPSYEQYF.

This chain links TRBV11-2 with TRBJ2-7; TRBD2 is a possible D gene (5 bases). CDR1 SGHAT and CDR2 FQNNGV come from the germline V gene. The V gene lost 0 bases and the J gene lost 1 base, with 7 bases spanning the gap. The length of the CDR3 is 14 residues. CDR3 DNA sequence: TGTGCCAGCAGCTTAGATCGACTATCCTACGAGCAGTACTTC. Translating gives CASSLDRLSYEQYF.

The chain is built from TRBV2 and TRBJ1-2; D possibly corresponds to TRBD1 (6 bases). Germline V gives CDR1 SNHLY, CDR2 FYNNEI. The CDR3 sequence is 15 residues long. V gave up 4 bases and J gave up 5 bases, with 17 bases separating them. CDR3 nucleotides: TGTGCCAGCAGTGTGTCAGGGGCAGTGGTGTATGGCTACACCTTC. Residues: CASSVSGAVVYGYTF.